Below, 26 T cell receptor beta chains from the same sample are listed, as sequenced in a study of blood T cell repertoires in COVID-19. Method: immunoSEQ multiplex PCR; TCRdb's copy keeps in-frame clones and lacks some. The sample carries some 100,000 clones, 90% to 95% recorded once. Sequences were obtained from peripheral blood. The receptors were gathered from a human donor with active COVID-19. The donor label of this sample is uncertain.

The genes are TRBV3-1 (or the pseudogene TRBV3-2) and TRBJ2-3; D unclear. The germline V gene has CDR1 LGHDT and CDR2 YNNKEL (reference sequence). This CDR3 is built from 15 residues. V was shortened by 0 bases and J by 0 bases, with 7 bases between the two germline ends. CDR3 in DNA: TGTGCCAGCAGCCAAGACCAGATTAGCACAGATACGCAGTATTTT. Translation: CASSQDQISTDTQYF.

This clone was observed a few times. The chain uses TRBV3-1 (or the pseudogene TRBV3-2) and TRBJ2-3; D remains unclear. This CDR3 is built from 14 residues. Germline V lookup: CDR1 LGHDT, CDR2 YNNKEL (reference sequence). The germline V and J ends were trimmed by 6 bases and 6 bases, with 16 bases remaining between them. CDR3 in DNA: TGTGCCAGCAGGCTTTCGGAGCAGCCGGATACGCAGTATTTT. Protein product: CASRLSEQPDTQYF.

CDR3 in amino acids: CASSLIANMDTQYF. CDR3 bases: TGTGCCAGCAGCTTAATTGCCAACATGGATACGCAGTATTTT. The gene calls are TRBV7-6 and TRBJ2-3; D is unclear. CDR3 length equals 14 residues. From germline, CDR1 is SGHVS and CDR2 FNYEAQ. Trimming cost V 2 bases and J 6 bases, with 12 bases left between them.

The chain combines TRBV2 with TRBJ2-2; 13 bases fit TRBD2. After removal of 6 bases from V and 6 bases from J, the junction contained 7 bases not matched to a gene. The CDR3 runs 16 residues. Germline lookup yields CDR1 SNHLY and CDR2 FYNNEI. The CDR3 DNA sequence: TGTGCCAGCAGCTCACTAGCGGGGGGGCCCCCCGGGGAGCTGTTTTTT. This encodes CASSSLAGGPPGELFF. The complete variable domain, with remaining parts taken from reference TRBV2 and TRBJ2-2, reads EPEVTQTPSHQVTQMGQEVILRCVPISNHLYFYWYRQILGQKVEFLVSFYNNEISEKSEIFDDQFSVERPDGSNFTLKIRSTKLEDSAMYFCASSSLAGGPPGELFFGEGSRLTVL.

The chain joins TRBV3-1 (or the pseudogene TRBV3-2) to TRBJ2-5; D not resolved. Germline V gives CDR1 LGHDT, CDR2 YNNKEL (reference sequence). V gave up 2 bases and J gave up 2 bases, with 12 bases separating them. There are 15 residues in the CDR3. The chain's CDR3 is CASSQSMTSQETQYF. DNA of the CDR3: TGTGCCAGCAGCCAAAGTATGACTTCACAAGAGACCCAGTACTTC.

The chain is built from TRBV7-9 and TRBJ2-7, with TRBD1 identical over 7 bases. The CDR3 has 13 amino acids. Germline lookup yields CDR1 SEHNR and CDR2 FQNEAQ (reference sequence). V shed 2 bases, J shed 6 bases, and the junction held 4 bases outside the gene matches. In DNA form, the CDR3 reads TGTGCCAGCAGCTTAAGAGGGGGCGGCGAGCAGTACTTC. It specifies CASSLRGGGEQYF.

This chain connects TRBV9 to TRBJ2-3; TRBD2 matches at 9 bases. Trimming at V came to 6 bases and at J to 4 bases, leaving 12 bases not matched to a gene. In germline, CDR1 is SGDLS, CDR2 YYNGEE. The CDR3 runs to 16 residues. DNA for the CDR3: TGTGCCAGCACCCCGTCCGGCGGGGGGGGCCCAGATACGCAGTATTTT. This encodes CASTPSGGGGPDTQYF.

This chain links TRBV18 with TRBJ1-2; D unresolved. The CDR3 consists of 15 residues. V was cut by 6 bases and J by 0 bases, with 14 bases left in between. Germline CDR1 reads KGHSH; CDR2 reads LQKENI. The CDR3, as DNA: TGTGCCAGCTCGCCGGTGGAGGGAGCTAACTATGGCTACACCTTC. As protein: CASSPVEGANYGYTF.

V and J are TRBV5-1 and TRBJ2-7; D is unclear. V was clipped by 2 bases and J by 5 bases, with 5 bases between them. The CDR3 length is 11 residues. Germline assignment: CDR1 SGHRS and CDR2 YFSETQ. The CDR3 protein is CASSFLDEQYF. CDR3 coding DNA: TGCGCCAGCAGCTTTCTCGACGAGCAGTACTTC.

V is TRBV3-1 (or the pseudogene TRBV3-2) and J is TRBJ2-5; weak D call: TRBD2 (6 bases). From germline, CDR1 is LGHDT and CDR2 YNNKEL (reference sequence). Trimming cost V 4 bases and J 7 bases, with 16 bases left between them. This CDR3 is 14 amino acids long. The CDR3 spells CASSRPAGSGTQYF. The CDR3 DNA is TGTGCCAGCAGCCGCCCAGCGGGCTCAGGGACCCAGTACTTC.

V usage is TRBV5-6 and J usage is TRBJ2-7; maybe TRBD1 (6 bases). Germline lookup yields CDR1 SGHDT and CDR2 YYEEEE. This CDR3 is built from 14 residues. V was clipped by 0 bases and J by 1 base, with 8 bases between them. The CDR3 sequence: CASSLGQASYEQYF. DNA for the CDR3: TGTGCCAGCAGCTTGGGACAGGCGTCCTACGAGCAGTACTTC.

The chain joins TRBV5-8 to TRBJ2-3, with D perhaps matching TRBD1 (7 bases). Trimming took 4 bases from V and 4 from J, leaving 10 bases between them. The length of the CDR3 is 13 residues. Germline CDR1 is SGHTS and CDR2 is YDEGEE. CDR3 in DNA: TGTGCCAGCAGCCTCAGGGGGGCAGATACGCAGTATTTT. Protein sequence: CASSLRGADTQYF.

In DNA, the CDR3 is TGTGCCAGCACCGTGGACAGGGATGAACGAGGCTACACCTTC. It specifies CASTVDRDERGYTF. The V and J genes are TRBV6-4 and TRBJ1-2, with TRBD1 identical over 8 bases. This CDR3 comprises 14 residues. The germline gives CDR1 MRHNA, CDR2 SNTAGT. V shed 7 bases and J 8 bases; nucleotides not matched to a gene: 12.

The chain has TRBV7-3 and TRBJ1-2, with TRBD1 as a possible D gene (6 bases). Looked up from germline, CDR1 is SGHTA and CDR2 is FQGTGA. Trimming cost V 4 bases and J 4 bases, with 31 bases left between them. The CDR3 totals 20 residues. DNA of the CDR3: TGTGCCAGCAGCTCCCACCCCCCGGGACGGGACACAACAACTTTCTATGGCTACACCTTC. The encoded protein is CASSSHPPGRDTTTFYGYTF.

The CDR3 loop reads CASSRDRASIEQYF. CDR3 DNA sequence: TGTGCCAGCAGTAGGGACAGGGCCTCAATCGAGCAGTACTTC. The V gene is TRBV7-3, the J gene TRBJ2-7; 9 bases line up with TRBD1. J lost 6 bases, V lost 6 bases, and 9 bases had no gene match. CDR3 size: 14 residues. CDR1 is SGHTA and CDR2 is FQGTGA in the germline V gene. Filled out from reference TRBV7-3 and TRBJ2-7, the complete variable domain reads GAGVSQTPSNKVTEKGKYVELRCDPISGHTALYWYRQSLGQGPEFLIYFQGTGAADDSGLPNDRFFAVRPEGSVSTLKIQRTERGDSAVYLCASSRDRASIEQYFGPGTRLTVT.

V usage is TRBV10-2 and J usage is TRBJ2-7; no definite D call. The length of the CDR3 is 12 residues. Looked up from germline, CDR1 is WSHSY and CDR2 is SAAADI. Between the trimmed V and J ends, which lost 5 bases and 0 bases, there was a span of 5 bases. The CDR3 nucleotides are TGCGCCAGCAGTCTAACCTCCTACGAGCAGTACTTC. As protein: CASSLTSYEQYF.

The chain employs TRBV24-1 and TRBJ2-1, with 12 bases matching TRBD1. Per the germline V gene, CDR1 is KGHDR and CDR2 is SFDVKD. The length of the CDR3 is 22 residues. V trimming: 2 bases; J trimming: 5 bases; junction bases outside the gene matches: 21. CDR3 amino acids: CATSDWGGPKSRGQGAHNEQFF. DNA for the CDR3: TGTGCCACCAGTGATTGGGGGGGGCCGAAATCCCGGGGACAGGGGGCCCACAATGAGCAGTTCTTC.

This rearrangement joins TRBV6-5 to TRBJ2-7, with 7 bases matching TRBD1. In germline, CDR1 is MNHEY, CDR2 SVGAGI. The trim removed 2 bases at V and 4 bases at J, leaving 5 bases unmatched. CDR3 length: 14 residues. The chain's CDR3 is CASSYGTAEYEQYF. The CDR3 DNA follows: TGTGCCAGCAGTTACGGGACAGCAGAATACGAGCAGTACTTC.

The gene calls are TRBV19 and TRBJ2-3; TRBD2 aligns across 10 bases. CDR1 is LNHDA, CDR2 SQIVND, per germline (reference sequence). The CDR3 length is 15 residues. The trim removed 6 bases at V and 6 bases at J, leaving 9 bases unmatched. The CDR3 coding sequence is TGTGCCAGTAGGTCGCCTAGCGGGGGTATGGATACGCAGTATTTT. Translated, it gives CASRSPSGGMDTQYF.

The chain employs TRBV12-1 and TRBJ1-2; the table's D call, TRBD1, was not checked against the DNA. TRBV12-1 is assigned pseudogene status. The CDR3 extends over 14 amino acids. The chain's CDR3 is CASSWAGGDYGYTF. CDR3 DNA: TGTGCCAGCAGCTGGGCAGGGGGCGACTATGGCTACACCTTC.

The chain uses TRBV19 and TRBJ2-7, with D tentatively TRBD1 (6 bases). The ends were cut back, 8 bases at V and 2 bases at J, with 13 bases in the middle. The germline V gene encodes CDR1 LNHDA and CDR2 SQIVND (reference sequence). The length of the CDR3 is 13 residues. CDR3 in amino acids: CASSRTAPYEQYF. In nucleotides, the CDR3 is TGTGCCAGTTCCCGGACAGCCCCCTACGAGCAGTACTTC.

This rearrangement joins TRBV5-8 to TRBJ2-7, with 9 bases lining up with TRBD1. With 4 bases clipped from V and 3 bases from J, the junction kept 2 bases outside the gene matches. The V gene's germline CDR1 is SGHTS and CDR2 YDEGEE. The CDR3 covers 13 residues. The CDR3 loop reads CASSRDRDYEQYF. The CDR3 DNA follows: TGTGCCAGCAGCCGGGACAGGGACTACGAGCAGTACTTC.

The CDR3 DNA sequence: TGTGCCAGCAGTTCCTATCCCGGGACAGGGGGGGCCGGGGAGCTGTTTTTT. Amino acids: CASSSYPGTGGAGELFF. The rearrangement joins TRBV7-2 to TRBJ2-2; 11 bases match TRBD1. The CDR3 extends over 17 amino acids. Germline lookup yields CDR1 SGHTA and CDR2 FQGNSA. J gave up 6 bases and V 6 bases, and 12 bases lay outside the gene matches.

The chain employs TRBV5-4 and TRBJ2-7; D possibly corresponds to TRBD1 (6 bases). Per germline, CDR1 SGHNT and CDR2 YYREEE (reference sequence). V was clipped by 1 base and J by 5 bases, with 10 bases between them. The CDR3 contains 13 residues. CDR3 protein: CASSLQGPNEQYF. The CDR3 coding sequence is TGTGCCAGCAGCTTGCAGGGGCCGAACGAGCAGTACTTC.

The chain is built from TRBV9 and TRBJ2-1, with 9 nucleotides matching TRBD1. V was pared by 4 bases and J by 2 bases, with 10 bases of the junction left unmatched. The germline V gene has CDR1 SGDLS and CDR2 YYNGEE. The CDR3 has 17 amino acids. Written as DNA, the CDR3 is TGTGCCAGCAGCAACGGACAGGGGAAGGGGGCCTACAATGAGCAGTTCTTC. Encoded protein: CASSNGQGKGAYNEQFF.

Concerning this clone itself: At one of its ends the junction is not consistent with the germline gene, which may arise from a read error. This chain uses TRBV3-1 (or the pseudogene TRBV3-2) with TRBJ2-7; D is possibly TRBD2 (6 bases). In germline, CDR1 is LGHDT, CDR2 YNNKEL (reference sequence). The CDR3 extends over 14 amino acids. The CDR3 nucleotides read TGTGCCAGCAGCCGGGCTCGGGACTCCGACGAGCAGTACTTC. It is translated as CASSRARDSDEQYF.